This is a list of T cell receptor beta chains from one sample in a study of blood T cell repertoires in COVID-19. Some clones are missing from TCRdb's copy, which holds only in-frame ones; the method was immunoSEQ multiplex PCR. The sample lists just over 150,000 clones; 88% were seen once. Sequenced material: PBMCs or T cells enriched from blood (not recorded which). These receptors all stem from a woman aged 45-59 years who had recovered from COVID-19. CDR3s include the opening cysteine and the closing phenylalanine or tryptophan. D genes are given only for firm matches. For some rows the clone size is stated as once, few or many, or as a class when expanded; others skip it.

CASSPDRGKGYTF | TGTGCCAGCAGCCCGGACAGGGGTAAAGGCTACACCTTC | TRBJ1-2 | TRBV5-4 | TRBD1 | -
CASSQRGSSGYTDTQYF | TGCGCCAGCAGCCAAAGGGGGTCTAGCGGATACACAGATACGCAGTATTTT | TRBJ2-3 | TRBV4-1 | - | -
CASSLGTTGTHTEAFF | TGCGCCAGCAGCTTGGGAACTACCGGGACACACACTGAAGCTTTCTTT | TRBJ1-1 | TRBV5-1 | - | -
CASSIRLAGAADTQYF | TGTGCCAGTAGTATAAGACTAGCGGGGGCTGCAGATACGCAGTATTTT | TRBJ2-3 | TRBV19 | TRBD2 | -
CASSNTGVRRAFF | TGTGCCAGCAGCAACACAGGGGTAAGAAGAGCTTTCTTT | TRBJ1-1 | TRBV7-2 | TRBD1 | -
CASSKRPGGGQPEAFF | TGTGCCAGCAGCAAAAGGCCAGGGGGTGGTCAGCCTGAAGCTTTCTTT | TRBJ1-1 | TRBV11-2 | TRBD1 | -
CASSLGYSSYNEQFF | TGCGCCAGCAGCTTGGGGTACTCTTCCTACAATGAGCAGTTCTTC | TRBJ2-1 | TRBV5-1 | - | -
CASSLGGQLNEQFF | TGTGCCAGCAGCTTAGGAGGACAGCTCAATGAGCAGTTCTTC | TRBJ2-1 | TRBV7-8 | - | -
CASSIVGTGPMNTEAFF | TGTGCCAGTAGTATCGTCGGGACAGGCCCTATGAACACTGAAGCTTTCTTT | TRBJ1-1 | TRBV19 | TRBD1 | -
CASSIYEGRQSPLHF | TGTGCCAGCAGCATCTACGAGGGCCGTCAATCACCCCTCCACTTT | TRBJ1-6 | TRBV14 | - | -
CAISGQGGTEAFF | TGTGCCATCAGTGGACAGGGCGGCACTGAAGCTTTCTTT | TRBJ1-1 | TRBV10-3 | TRBD1 | -
CASSIRPGGNTEAFF | TGTGCCAGTAGTATAAGGCCAGGGGGGAACACTGAAGCTTTCTTT | TRBJ1-1 | TRBV19 | TRBD1 | once
CASSYSRGTQPQHF | TGTGCCAGCAGTTACTCGAGAGGTACTCAGCCCCAGCATTTT | TRBJ1-5 | TRBV6-5 | - | -
CSVGGYEQYF | TGCAGCGTAGGGGGCTACGAGCAGTACTTC | TRBJ2-7 | TRBV29-1 | - | -
CASSPTSGDYTDTQYF | TGCGCCAGCAGCCCTACTAGCGGGGATTACACAGATACGCAGTATTTT | TRBJ2-3 | TRBV4-1 | TRBD2 | -
CASSEFGDYGYTF | TGTGCCAGCAGTGAATTCGGGGACTATGGCTACACCTTC | TRBJ1-2 | TRBV25-1 | - | -
CASSLRQETQYF | TGCGCCAGCAGCTTGCGGCAAGAGACCCAGTACTTC | TRBJ2-5 | TRBV5-1 | - | -
CASSFPTGSGNTIYF | TGTGCCAGCAGCTTTCCTACAGGGAGTGGAAACACCATATATTTT | TRBJ1-3 | TRBV7-2 | - | -
CASSLDPIGGTNYGYTF | TGTGCCAGCAGCCTCGACCCTATTGGCGGGACTAACTATGGCTACACCTTC | TRBJ1-2 | TRBV11-3 | - | -
CASSRLRENQPQHF | TGTGCCAGCAGCCGCCTCAGGGAAAATCAGCCCCAGCATTTT | TRBJ1-5 | TRBV6-5 | - | -
CASSLGSYEQYF | TGTGCCAGCAGCTTAGGGAGCTACGAGCAGTACTTC | TRBJ2-7 | TRBV7-9 | - | -
CASERDYGYTF | TGTGCCAGCGAGCGGGACTATGGCTACACCTTC | TRBJ1-2 | TRBV19 | - | -
CASSRTSTPGELFF | TGTGCCAGCAGCCGGACTAGCACCCCCGGGGAGCTGTTTTTT | TRBJ2-2 | TRBV7-6 | TRBD2 | -
CASSDHRGSETQYF | TGTGCCAGCAGCGACCACAGGGGATCGGAGACCCAGTACTTC | TRBJ2-5 | TRBV27 | TRBD1 | -
CASSLSPGQGGGYTF | TGTGCCAGCAGCTTATCTCCGGGACAGGGCGGGGGCTACACCTTC | TRBJ1-2 | TRBV7-3 | TRBD1 | -
CASSPGRGVVEQYF | TGTGCCAGCAGCCCCGGTCGGGGGGTAGTAGAGCAGTACTTC | TRBJ2-7 | TRBV7-2 | TRBD2 | few
CASSPGQYTEAFF | TGTGCCAGCAGTCCGGGACAGTACACTGAAGCTTTCTTT | TRBJ1-1 | TRBV27 | TRBD1 | -
CAYGRDSEFYGYTF | TGTGCCTACGGGAGGGACAGTGAATTCTATGGCTACACCTTC | TRBJ1-2 | TRBV30 | TRBD1 | -
CAARAGRGTYEQYF | TGTGCCGCCCGGGCGGGCAGAGGAACCTACGAGCAGTACTTC | TRBJ2-7 | TRBV6-5 | - | -
CAWSSRDRLNTEAFF | TGTGCCTGGAGTAGCCGGGACAGACTGAACACTGAAGCTTTCTTT | TRBJ1-1 | TRBV30 | TRBD1 | -
CASSRTSGGSPSTDTQYF | TGTGCCAGCAGCCGGACTAGCGGGGGGAGCCCTAGCACAGATACGCAGTATTTT | TRBJ2-3 | TRBV4-2 | TRBD2 | -
CASTLTGFSTEAFF | TGTGCCAGCACCCTAACAGGGTTTTCGACTGAAGCTTTCTTT | TRBJ1-1 | TRBV7-2 | - | -
CASSPGTRYGYTF | TGTGCCAGCAGTCCCGGGACACGCTATGGCTACACCTTC | TRBJ1-2 | TRBV6-5 | - | once
CATSDSSASGLSNEQYF | TGTGCCACCAGTGATTCCAGTGCCAGCGGGCTTAGCAACGAGCAGTACTTC | TRBJ2-7 | TRBV24-1 | - | few
CASSYGTGPGEAFF | TGTGCCAGCAGTTACGGGACAGGGCCGGGTGAAGCTTTCTTT | TRBJ1-1 | TRBV6-2/TRBV6-3 | TRBD1 | few
CASSGEGGVDQPQHF | TGTGCCAGCAGCGGCGAGGGGGGGGTTGATCAGCCCCAGCATTTT | TRBJ1-5 | TRBV9 | - | -
CASSLVSSTDTQYF | TGTGCCAGCAGCTTAGTAAGCTCCACAGATACGCAGTATTTT | TRBJ2-3 | TRBV7-2 | - | -
CASLQGPTGELFF | TGTGCCAGCCTACAGGGACCCACCGGGGAGCTGTTTTTT | TRBJ2-2 | TRBV12-3/TRBV12-4 | - | -
CASSFTSSSGYEQYF | TGTGCCAGCAGCTTCACCTCCAGCTCGGGATACGAGCAGTACTTC | TRBJ2-7 | TRBV11-2 | - | -
CASSYLTGQRETQYF | TGTGCCAGCAGTTATCTGACAGGTCAACGAGAGACCCAGTACTTC | TRBJ2-5 | TRBV6-2/TRBV6-3 | - | once
CASSATDVWRNTIYF | TGTGCCAGCAGCGCAACGGATGTCTGGAGGAACACCATATATTTT | TRBJ1-3 | TRBV7-2 | - | -
CASSVEPGTSGGAYNEQFF | TGTGCCAGCAGCGTCGAACCCGGGACTAGCGGGGGGGCCTACAATGAGCAGTTCTTC | TRBJ2-1 | TRBV9 | TRBD2 | -
CASSLLGSPGTDTQYF | TGTGCCAGCAGCCTCCTCGGCAGCCCGGGAACAGATACGCAGTATTTT | TRBJ2-3 | TRBV11-2 | - | -
CASSRGGGRPDYGYTF | TGTGCCAGCAGCCGGGGGGGCGGGCGCCCCGACTATGGCTACACCTTC | TRBJ1-2 | TRBV7-2 | - | -
CASTPQGGSNQPQHF | TGTGCCAGTACTCCACAGGGCGGAAGCAATCAGCCCCAGCATTTT | TRBJ1-5 | TRBV19 | - | -
CASSPRDRGNLNYGYTF | TGTGCCAGCAGCCCACGGGACAGGGGCAACCTTAACTATGGCTACACCTTC | TRBJ1-2 | TRBV3-1/TRBV3-2 | TRBD1 | -
CAWNGLALGEQFF | TGTGCCTGGAATGGCCTAGCTTTGGGTGAGCAGTTCTTC | TRBJ2-1 | TRBV30 | - | -